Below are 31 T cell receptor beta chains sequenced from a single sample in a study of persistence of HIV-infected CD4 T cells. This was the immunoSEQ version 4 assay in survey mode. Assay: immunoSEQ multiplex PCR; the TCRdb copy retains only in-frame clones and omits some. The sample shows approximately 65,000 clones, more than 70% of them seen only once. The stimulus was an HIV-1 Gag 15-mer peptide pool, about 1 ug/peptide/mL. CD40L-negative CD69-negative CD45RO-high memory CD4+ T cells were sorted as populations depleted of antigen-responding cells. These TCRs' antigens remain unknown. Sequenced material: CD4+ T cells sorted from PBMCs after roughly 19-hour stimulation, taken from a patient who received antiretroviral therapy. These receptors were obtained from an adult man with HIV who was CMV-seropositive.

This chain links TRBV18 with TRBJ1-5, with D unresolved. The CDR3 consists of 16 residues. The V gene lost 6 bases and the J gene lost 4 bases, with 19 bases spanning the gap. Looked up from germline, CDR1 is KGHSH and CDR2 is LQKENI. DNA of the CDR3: TGTGCCAGCTCTCCAGAAGAGGGAAGTCAGAATCAGCCCCAGCATTTT. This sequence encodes CASSPEEGSQNQPQHF.

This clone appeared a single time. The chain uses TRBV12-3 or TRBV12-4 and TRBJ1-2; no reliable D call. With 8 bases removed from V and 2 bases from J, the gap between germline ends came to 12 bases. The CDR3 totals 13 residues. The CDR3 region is CASVRGQNYGYTF. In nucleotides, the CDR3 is TGTGCCAGCGTTCGGGGTCAAAACTATGGCTACACCTTC.

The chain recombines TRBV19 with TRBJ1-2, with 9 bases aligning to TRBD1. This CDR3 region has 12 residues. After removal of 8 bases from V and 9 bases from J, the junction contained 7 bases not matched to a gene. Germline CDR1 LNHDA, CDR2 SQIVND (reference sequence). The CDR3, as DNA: TGTGCCAGTTGGGAAGGACAGGGGAGCTACACCTTC. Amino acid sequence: CASWEGQGSYTF.

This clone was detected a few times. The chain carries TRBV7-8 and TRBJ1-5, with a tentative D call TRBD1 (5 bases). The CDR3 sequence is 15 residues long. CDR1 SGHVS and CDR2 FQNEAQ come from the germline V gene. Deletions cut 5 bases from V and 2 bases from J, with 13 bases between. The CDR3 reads CASSPLGAGNQPQHF. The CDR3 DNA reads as TGTGCCAGCAGCCCTCTCGGGGCGGGCAATCAGCCCCAGCATTTT.

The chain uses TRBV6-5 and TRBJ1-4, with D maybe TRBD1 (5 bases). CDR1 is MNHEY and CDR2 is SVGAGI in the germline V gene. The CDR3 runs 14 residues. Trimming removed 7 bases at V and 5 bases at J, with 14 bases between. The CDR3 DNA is TGTGCCAGCAAAGACAGCGGTTGGAATGAAAAACTGTTTTTT. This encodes CASKDSGWNEKLFF.

CDR3 nucleotides: TGTGCCAGCAGCCCACCGGGGAACACAGATACGCAGTATTTT. Translation gives CASSPPGNTDTQYF. The chain couples TRBV7-9 to TRBJ2-3, with D possibly being TRBD2 (5 bases). The CDR3 is 14 residues long. Trimming shortened V by 5 bases and J by 2 bases, and 11 bases separated the two germline ends. The V gene's germline CDR1 is SEHNR and CDR2 FQNEAQ (reference sequence).

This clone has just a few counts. This CDR3 reads CASSFMTEAGELFF. For the CDR3, the DNA is TGTGCCAGCAGCTTCATGACCGAGGCCGGGGAGCTGTTTTTT. This chain joins TRBV9 and TRBJ2-2, with D unclear. Germline assignment: CDR1 SGDLS and CDR2 YYNGEE. The CDR3 is 14 residues long. Trimming pared 4 bases from V and 6 bases from J, leaving 13 bases between.

The CDR3 bases are TGTGCCAGCAGCGCAACAGGGTACGCTGAAAAACTGTTTTTT. This translates into CASSATGYAEKLFF. This rearrangement joins TRBV7-9 to TRBJ1-4; TRBD1 might be the D (6 bases). The germline gives CDR1 SEHNR, CDR2 FQNEAQ (reference sequence). The CDR3 sequence is 14 residues long. V gave up 5 bases and J gave up 7 bases, with 14 bases separating them.

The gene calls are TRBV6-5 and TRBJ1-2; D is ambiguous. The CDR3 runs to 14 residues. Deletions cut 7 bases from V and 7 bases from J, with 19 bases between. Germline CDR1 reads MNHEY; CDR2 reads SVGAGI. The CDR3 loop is CASTEVDPAGGYTF. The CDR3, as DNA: TGTGCCAGCACCGAAGTGGACCCTGCTGGTGGCTACACCTTC.

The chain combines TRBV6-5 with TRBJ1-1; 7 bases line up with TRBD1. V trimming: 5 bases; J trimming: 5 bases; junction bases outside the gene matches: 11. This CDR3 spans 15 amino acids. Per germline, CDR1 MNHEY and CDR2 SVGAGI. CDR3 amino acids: CASSPWGQGETEAFF. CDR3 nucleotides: TGTGCCAGCAGTCCTTGGGGGCAGGGGGAAACTGAAGCTTTCTTT.

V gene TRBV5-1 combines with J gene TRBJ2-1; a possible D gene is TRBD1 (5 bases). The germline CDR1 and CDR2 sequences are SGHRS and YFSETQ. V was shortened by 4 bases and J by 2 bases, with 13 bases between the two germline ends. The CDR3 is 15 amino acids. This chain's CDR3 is CASSPFRQTYNEQFF. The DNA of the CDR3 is TGCGCCAGCAGCCCGTTTAGACAGACCTACAATGAGCAGTTCTTC.

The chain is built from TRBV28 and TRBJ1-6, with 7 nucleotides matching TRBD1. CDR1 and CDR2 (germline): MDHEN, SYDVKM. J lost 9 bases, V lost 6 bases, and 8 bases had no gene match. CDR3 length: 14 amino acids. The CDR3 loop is CASRSGTDSSPLHF. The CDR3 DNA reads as TGTGCCAGCAGATCGGGGACAGACTCTTCACCCCTCCACTTT.

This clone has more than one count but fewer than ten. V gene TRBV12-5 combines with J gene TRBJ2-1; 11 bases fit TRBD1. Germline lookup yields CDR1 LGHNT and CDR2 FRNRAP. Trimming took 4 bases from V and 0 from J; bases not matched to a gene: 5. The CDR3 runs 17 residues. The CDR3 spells CASGSRTGGSSYNEQFF. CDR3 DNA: TGTGCTAGTGGTTCACGGACAGGGGGCAGCTCCTACAATGAGCAGTTCTTC. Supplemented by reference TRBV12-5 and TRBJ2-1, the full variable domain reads DARVTQTPRHKVTEMGQEVTMRCQPILGHNTVFWYRQTMMQGLELLAYFRNRAPLDDSGMPKDRFSAEMPDATLATLKIQPSEPRDSAVYFCASGSRTGGSSYNEQFFGPGTRLTVL.

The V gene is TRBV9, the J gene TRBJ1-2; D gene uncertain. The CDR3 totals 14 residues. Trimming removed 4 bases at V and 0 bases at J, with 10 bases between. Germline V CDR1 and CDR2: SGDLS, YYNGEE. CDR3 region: CASSSRTANYGYTF. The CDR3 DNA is TGTGCCAGCAGCTCCCGGACCGCTAACTATGGCTACACCTTC. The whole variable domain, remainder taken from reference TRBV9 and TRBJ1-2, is DSGVTQTPKHLITATGQRVTLRCSPRSGDLSVYWYQQSLDQGLQFLIQYYNGEERAKGNILERFSAQQFPDLHSELNLSSLELGDSALYFCASSSRTANYGYTFGSGTRLTVV.

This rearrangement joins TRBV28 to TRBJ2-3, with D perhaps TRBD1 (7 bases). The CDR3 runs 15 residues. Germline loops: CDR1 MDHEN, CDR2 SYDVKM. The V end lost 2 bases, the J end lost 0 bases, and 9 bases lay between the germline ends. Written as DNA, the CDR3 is TGTGCCAGCAGTTTAGCGGGACAGAGCACAGATACGCAGTATTTT. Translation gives CASSLAGQSTDTQYF.

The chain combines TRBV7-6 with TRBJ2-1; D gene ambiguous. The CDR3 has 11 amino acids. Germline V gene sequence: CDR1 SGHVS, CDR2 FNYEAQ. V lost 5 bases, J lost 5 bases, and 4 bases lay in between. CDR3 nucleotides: TGTGCCAGCAGCCTGCACAATGAGCAGTTCTTC. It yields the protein CASSLHNEQFF.

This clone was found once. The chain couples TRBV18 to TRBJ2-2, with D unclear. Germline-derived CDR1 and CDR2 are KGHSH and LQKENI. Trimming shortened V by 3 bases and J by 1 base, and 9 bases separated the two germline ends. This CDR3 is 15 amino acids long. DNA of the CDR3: TGTGCCAGCTCACCTTGGGGATTGAACACCGGGGAGCTGTTTTTT. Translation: CASSPWGLNTGELFF.

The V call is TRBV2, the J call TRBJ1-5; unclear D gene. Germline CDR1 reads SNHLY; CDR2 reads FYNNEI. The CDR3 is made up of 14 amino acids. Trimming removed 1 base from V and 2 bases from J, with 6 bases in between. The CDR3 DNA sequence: TGTGCCAGCAGTGAAGAGAGGGGCAATCAGCCCCAGCATTTT. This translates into CASSEERGNQPQHF. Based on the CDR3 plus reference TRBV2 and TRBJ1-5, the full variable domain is EPEVTQTPSHQVTQMGQEVILRCVPISNHLYFYWYRQILGQKVEFLVSFYNNEISEKSEIFDDQFSVERPDGSNFTLKIRSTKLEDSAMYFCASSEERGNQPQHFGDGTRLSIL.

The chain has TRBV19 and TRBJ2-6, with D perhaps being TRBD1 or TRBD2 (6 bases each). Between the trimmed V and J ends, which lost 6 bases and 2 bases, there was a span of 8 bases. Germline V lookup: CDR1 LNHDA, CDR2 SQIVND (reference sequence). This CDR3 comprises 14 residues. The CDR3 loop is CASREGAGANVLTF. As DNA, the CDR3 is TGTGCCAGTAGGGAGGGGGCTGGGGCCAACGTCCTGACTTTC.

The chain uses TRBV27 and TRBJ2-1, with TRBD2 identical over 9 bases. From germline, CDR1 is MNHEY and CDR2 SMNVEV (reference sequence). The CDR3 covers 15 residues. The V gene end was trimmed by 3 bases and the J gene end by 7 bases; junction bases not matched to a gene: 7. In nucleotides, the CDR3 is TGTGCCAGCAGTTTTGGTAGCGGGGGTAGAAATGAGCAGTTCTTC. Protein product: CASSFGSGGRNEQFF.

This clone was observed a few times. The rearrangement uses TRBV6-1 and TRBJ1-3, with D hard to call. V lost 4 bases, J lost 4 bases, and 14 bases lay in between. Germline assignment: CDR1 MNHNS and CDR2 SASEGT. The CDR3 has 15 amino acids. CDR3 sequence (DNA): TGTGCCAGCAGTGCAGCGAGGACGGGCGGAAACACCATATATTTT. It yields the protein CASSAARTGGNTIYF.

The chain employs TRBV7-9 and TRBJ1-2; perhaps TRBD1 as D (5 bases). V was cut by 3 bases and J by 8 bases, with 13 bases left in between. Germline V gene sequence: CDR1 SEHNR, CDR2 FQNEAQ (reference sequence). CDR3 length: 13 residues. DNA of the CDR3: TGTGCCAGCAGCTTCGAGGGGCGCGAAGGCTACACCTTC. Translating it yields CASSFEGREGYTF. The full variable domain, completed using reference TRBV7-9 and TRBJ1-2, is DTGVSQNPRHKITKRGQNVTFRCDPISEHNRLYWYRQTLGQGPEFLTYFQNEAQLEKSRLLSDRFSAERPKGSFSTLEIQRTEQGDSAMYLCASSFEGREGYTFGSGTRLTVV.

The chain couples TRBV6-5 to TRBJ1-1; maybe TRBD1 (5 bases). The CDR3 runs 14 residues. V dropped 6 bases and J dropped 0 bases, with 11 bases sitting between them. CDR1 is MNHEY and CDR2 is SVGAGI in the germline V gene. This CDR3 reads CASRRDGLNTEAFF. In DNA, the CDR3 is TGTGCCAGCAGGAGGGACGGTTTGAACACTGAAGCTTTCTTT.

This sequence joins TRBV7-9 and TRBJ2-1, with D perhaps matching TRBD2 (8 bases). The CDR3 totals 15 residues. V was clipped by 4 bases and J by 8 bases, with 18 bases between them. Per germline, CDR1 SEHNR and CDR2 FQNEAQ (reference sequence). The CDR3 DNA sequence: TGTGCCAGCAGCTCCCGGGAGGGGGCTTGGCATGAGCAGTTCTTC. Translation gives CASSSREGAWHEQFF.

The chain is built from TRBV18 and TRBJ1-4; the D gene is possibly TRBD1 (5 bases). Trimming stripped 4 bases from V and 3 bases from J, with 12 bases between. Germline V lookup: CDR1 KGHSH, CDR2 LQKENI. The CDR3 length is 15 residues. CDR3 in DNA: TGTGCCAGCTCACTGGACATCACCCCTAATGAAAAACTGTTTTTT. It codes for CASSLDITPNEKLFF.

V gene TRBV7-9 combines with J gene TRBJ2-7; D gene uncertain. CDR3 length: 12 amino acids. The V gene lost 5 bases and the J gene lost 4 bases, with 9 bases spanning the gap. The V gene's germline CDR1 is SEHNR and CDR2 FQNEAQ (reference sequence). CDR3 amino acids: CASSTTVYEQYF. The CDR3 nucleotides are TGTGCCAGCAGCACTACAGTTTACGAGCAGTACTTC.

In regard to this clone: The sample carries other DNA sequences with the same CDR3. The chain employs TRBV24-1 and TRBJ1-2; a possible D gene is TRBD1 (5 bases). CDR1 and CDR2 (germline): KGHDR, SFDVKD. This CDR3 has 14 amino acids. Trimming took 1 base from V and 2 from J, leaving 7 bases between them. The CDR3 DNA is TGTGCCACCAGTGATTTTGGGACCAACTATGGCTACACCTTC. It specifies CATSDFGTNYGYTF.

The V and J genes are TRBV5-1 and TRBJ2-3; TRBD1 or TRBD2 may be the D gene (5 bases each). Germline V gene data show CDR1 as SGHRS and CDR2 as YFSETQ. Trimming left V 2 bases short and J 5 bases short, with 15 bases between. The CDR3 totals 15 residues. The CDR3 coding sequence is TGCGCCAGCAGCTTATCCGGGACCCTGGAAGATACGCAGTATTTT. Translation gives CASSLSGTLEDTQYF.

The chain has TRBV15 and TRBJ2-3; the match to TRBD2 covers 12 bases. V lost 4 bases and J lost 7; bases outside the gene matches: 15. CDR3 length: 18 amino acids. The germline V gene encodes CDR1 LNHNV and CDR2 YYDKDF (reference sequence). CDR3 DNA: TGTGCCACCAGCAACATAATGACTAGCGGGGGAGGTAGGAATACGCAGTATTTT. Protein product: CATSNIMTSGGGRNTQYF.

The CDR3 here is CASSVRETNTGELFF. The CDR3 DNA sequence: TGTGCCAGCAGTGTGAGGGAGACGAACACCGGGGAGCTGTTTTTT. J is TRBJ2-2 and V is TRBV2; TRBD2 might be the D (5 bases). The germline V gene has CDR1 SNHLY and CDR2 FYNNEI. Trimming stripped 4 bases from V and 0 bases from J, with 9 bases between. This CDR3 spans 15 amino acids.

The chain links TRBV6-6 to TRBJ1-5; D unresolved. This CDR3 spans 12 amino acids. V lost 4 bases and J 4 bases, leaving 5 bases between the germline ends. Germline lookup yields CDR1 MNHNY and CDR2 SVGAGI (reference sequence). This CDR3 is CASSLANQPQHF. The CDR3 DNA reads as TGTGCCAGCAGTTTAGCAAATCAGCCCCAGCATTTT.